The 20 T cell receptor beta chains below all came from one sample that was sequenced in a study of early T cells in non-severe SARS-CoV-2 infection. TCRdb reanalysed the 5' RACE reads using MiXCR and keeps one entry per CDR3 protein. The sample lists about 56,000 distinct CDR3 sequences, about 10% occurring once. The specimen sequenced was whole blood. Receptors originate from an adult who was a healthcare worker with PCR-confirmed SARS-CoV-2 infection or an uninfected control (not recorded which).

The chain combines TRBV19 with TRBJ2-2; D is undetermined. The CDR3 covers 14 residues. The ends were cut back, 9 bases at V and 4 bases at J, with 15 bases in the middle. CDR1 LNHDA and CDR2 SQIVND come from the germline V gene (reference sequence). CDR3 region: CASTDGGGTGELFF. The CDR3 region has the DNA TGTGCCAGCACCGACGGCGGCGGCACCGGGGAGCTGTTTTTT. The full variable domain, completed using reference TRBV19 and TRBJ2-2, is DGGITQSPKYLFRKEGQNVTLSCEQNLNHDAMYWYRQDPGQGLRLIYYSQIVNDFQKGDIAEGYSVSREKKESFPLTVTSAQKNPTAFYLCASTDGGGTGELFFGEGSRLTVL.

This chain connects TRBV15 to TRBJ2-1; TRBD1 might be the D (6 bases). This CDR3 comprises 17 residues. V lost 3 bases to trimming and J lost 7 bases, with 22 bases between them. Germline assignment: CDR1 LNHNV and CDR2 YYDKDF (reference sequence). The CDR3 region has the DNA TGTGCCACCAGCAGGGGGGCAGCGGAATCTCGGGTGAATGAGCAGTTCTTC. Amino acid sequence: CATSRGAAESRVNEQFF.

The V call is TRBV11-2, the J call TRBJ2-1; TRBD2 is a possible D gene (6 bases). The germline V and J ends were trimmed by 5 bases and 7 bases, with 18 bases remaining between them. Germline V gene sequence: CDR1 SGHAT, CDR2 FQNNGV. The CDR3 extends over 15 amino acids. This CDR3 is CASSRSGLPQNEQFF. As DNA, the CDR3 is TGTGCCAGCAGCCGTTCAGGACTACCTCAAAATGAGCAGTTCTTC.

The V call is TRBV2, the J call TRBJ2-3; D is possibly TRBD2 (5 bases). There are 16 residues in the CDR3. Trimming stripped 10 bases from V and 0 bases from J, with 20 bases between. Germline CDR1 reads SNHLY; CDR2 reads FYNNEI. CDR3 nucleotide sequence: TGTGCCACCCGGAGGAGTAGCGTAGCTAGCACAGATACGCAGTATTTT. Encoded protein: CATRRSSVASTDTQYF.

This clonotype has more than one count but fewer than ten. The rearrangement links TRBV24-1 to TRBJ1-3; 10 positions match TRBD1. The length of the CDR3 is 15 residues. With V trimmed by 5 bases and J by 2 bases, 2 bases remained unmatched. The V gene's germline CDR1 is KGHDR and CDR2 SFDVKD. The CDR3 protein is CATSGGQGAGNTIYF. For the CDR3, the DNA is TGTGCCACCAGTGGAGGACAGGGGGCTGGAAACACCATATATTTT.

This clonotype has a count of ten or more. The chain couples TRBV5-1 to TRBJ2-1, with 8 bases aligning to TRBD2. The CDR3 length is 17 residues. Per the germline V gene, CDR1 is SGHRS and CDR2 is YFSETQ. V lost 4 bases and J lost 0; bases outside the gene matches: 9. CDR3 DNA: TGCGCCAGCAGCCCCAGGACTAGCAGGGGCTCCTACAATGAGCAGTTCTTC. Translated, it gives CASSPRTSRGSYNEQFF.

This clonotype appeared many times. The V call is TRBV20-1, the J call TRBJ2-3, with 9 nucleotides matching TRBD2. CDR3 size: 14 residues. Germline CDR1 is DFQATT and CDR2 is SNEGSKA (reference sequence). The ends lost 5 bases at V and 2 bases at J; junction bases unmatched: 5. CDR3 coding DNA: TGCAGTGCTCGATCTAGCGGGGACACAGATACGCAGTATTTT. Translated: CSARSSGDTDTQYF.

This clonotype appeared many times. This rearrangement joins TRBV7-9 to TRBJ2-7, with no clear D. CDR3 size: 13 residues. V was pared by 1 base and J by 5 bases, with 9 bases between. CDR1 and CDR2 (germline): SEHNR, FQNEAQ (reference sequence). In DNA form, the CDR3 reads TGTGCCAGCAGCTTAGGGGCAAGCCACGAGCAGTACTTC. This translates into CASSLGASHEQYF.

This clonotype was seen repeatedly, ten times or more. The chain combines TRBV29-1 with TRBJ2-5; maybe TRBD1 (6 bases). Germline values: CDR1 SQVTM, CDR2 ANQGSEA. V was cut by 5 bases and J by 6 bases, with 10 bases left in between. The CDR3 has 11 amino acids. Written as DNA, the CDR3 is TGCAGCGTTCTAACAGGGCAGACCCAGTACTTC. Residues: CSVLTGQTQYF.

This chain links TRBV10-3 with TRBJ1-1; D is uncertain. Trimming removed 0 bases from V and 4 bases from J, with 9 bases in between. The CDR3 consists of 14 residues. CDR1 is ENHRY and CDR2 is SYGVKD in the germline V gene. The CDR3: CAISESEIGTEAFF. CDR3 nucleotides: TGTGCCATCAGTGAGTCGGAAATTGGCACTGAAGCTTTCTTT.

In its sample, this clonotype was seen a few times. This chain connects TRBV7-9 to TRBJ1-1, with D unresolved. V was clipped by 5 bases and J by 1 base, with 8 bases between them. The CDR3 contains 13 residues. Per germline, CDR1 SEHNR and CDR2 FQNEAQ (reference sequence). The CDR3 region is CASSLKTNTEAFF. CDR3 nucleotides: TGTGCCAGCAGCCTGAAGACGAACACTGAAGCTTTCTTT.

This clonotype was observed at least ten times. CDR3 in DNA: TGCGCCAGCAGCTTGGCGGGCTTCCACGAGCAGTACTTC. This gives the protein CASSLAGFHEQYF. The V gene is TRBV5-1, the J gene TRBJ2-7; unclear D gene. Germline V lookup: CDR1 SGHRS, CDR2 YFSETQ. CDR3 length: 13 residues. Trimming took off 0 bases at V and 5 bases at J, with 9 bases between the two ends.

This clonotype was picked up a small number of times. This chain connects TRBV19 to TRBJ2-7; 10 bases map to TRBD2. CDR1 and CDR2 from the germline V gene are LNHDA and SQIVND (reference sequence). The CDR3 runs 14 residues. Unmatched junction bases numbered 6, after V lost 5 bases and J lost 5 bases. The CDR3 DNA follows: TGTGCCAGTAGTTTTTCTAGCGGGAGCCACGAGCAGTACTTC. Protein product: CASSFSSGSHEQYF.

The sample holds one count of this clonotype. This chain uses TRBV12-3 or TRBV12-4 with TRBJ2-3; the D is unclear. The V and J ends lost 4 bases and 0 bases respectively, with 11 bases between them. CDR3 length: 15 residues. The CDR3 DNA reads as TGTGCCAGCAGTTCCTCAGGTCCCAGCACAGATACGCAGTATTTT. It is translated as CASSSSGPSTDTQYF.

This clonotype has at least ten counts. This chain joins TRBV7-6 and TRBJ2-2, with D possibly TRBD1 on 6 matching bases. The CDR3 is 15 amino acids. V was pared by 4 bases and J by 5 bases, with 14 bases between. Germline lookup yields CDR1 SGHVS and CDR2 FNYEAQ. This CDR3 reads CASSSPFTGTGELFF. CDR3 nucleotides: TGTGCCAGCAGCTCCCCTTTTACAGGGACCGGGGAGCTGTTTTTT.

This chain links TRBV20-1 with TRBJ2-3; TRBD2 is a possible D gene (6 bases). Germline loops: CDR1 DFQATT, CDR2 SNEGSKA (reference sequence). There are 14 residues in the CDR3. V lost 6 bases and J lost 8, with 21 bases in between. CDR3 nucleotide sequence: TGCAGTGCAAAAGGAACTAGCAAGACGGGTACGCAGTATTTT. Its protein is CSAKGTSKTGTQYF.

The CDR3 bases are TGTGCCAGCAGCTTAATCGCCCAGGGGGCGCGTAATGAGCAGTTCTTC. It translates to CASSLIAQGARNEQFF. This sequence joins TRBV7-2 and TRBJ2-1, with TRBD1 matching 8 bases. CDR3 size: 16 residues. The germline V gene has CDR1 SGHTA and CDR2 FQGNSA. V shed 2 bases and J 7 bases; nucleotides not matched to a gene: 10.

The table lists this clonotype with many counts. The chain employs TRBV7-9 and TRBJ2-3; 8 bases line up with TRBD2. This CDR3 is 17 amino acids long. Germline V gene sequence: CDR1 SEHNR, CDR2 FQNEAQ (reference sequence). Losses at the gene ends were 5 bases for V and 0 bases for J; bases not matched to a gene: 10. The CDR3 reads CASSLGDAGGSTDTQYF. The CDR3 DNA sequence: TGTGCCAGCAGCCTAGGGGACGCGGGAGGAAGCACAGATACGCAGTATTTT.

This clonotype was counted ten times or more. V is TRBV9 and J is TRBJ2-3; TRBD1 aligns across 7 bases. Germline loops: CDR1 SGDLS, CDR2 YYNGEE. This CDR3 region has 16 residues. V lost 4 bases, J lost 1 base, and 9 bases stayed unmatched. CDR3 bases: TGTGCCAGCAGCACCCGAAAAGGACAGGGCACAGATACGCAGTATTTT. Translation: CASSTRKGQGTDTQYF. The whole variable domain, filled in from reference TRBV9 and TRBJ2-3, reads DSGVTQTPKHLITATGQRVTLRCSPRSGDLSVYWYQQSLDQGLQFLIQYYNGEERAKGNILERFSAQQFPDLHSELNLSSLELGDSALYFCASSTRKGQGTDTQYFGPGTRLTVL.

The CDR3 here is CASSLAGTVSYEQYF. The CDR3 nucleotides read TGTGCCAGCAGCTTAGCGGGGACGGTTTCCTACGAGCAGTACTTC. The J gene is TRBJ2-7, the V gene TRBV7-9; either TRBD1 or TRBD2 may supply D (5 bases each). CDR3 size: 15 residues. In germline, CDR1 is SEHNR, CDR2 FQNEAQ (reference sequence). Trimming removed 0 bases at V and 1 base at J, with 10 bases between.